A selection of T cell receptor beta chains follows, all from one sample in a study of cytomegalovirus exposure and HLA in healthy donors. Using immunoSEQ multiplex PCR, the repertoire was profiled, and TCRdb retains in-frame clones only, with some absent. The sample records roughly 190,000 clones, 60% to 85% being singletons. The material sequenced was PBMCs. All receptors come from a female donor in good health and CMV-seronegative. Each CDR3 is given with its conserved first and last residue. D genes are given only for firm matches. Some rows have no size entry. The others give once, few or many, or a class for an expanded clone.

V	size	D	J	CDR3	DNA
TRBV7-2	.	TRBD1	TRBJ1-1	CASSLAWGQGREAFF	TGTGCCAGCAGCTTAGCTTGGGGACAGGGTCGGGAAGCTTTCTTT
TRBV28	.	.	TRBJ1-1	CASSFGGGINTEAFF	TGTGCCAGCAGTTTTGGCGGGGGCATAAACACTGAAGCTTTCTTT
TRBV2	.	.	TRBJ1-1	CASSADRNTEAFF	TGTGCCAGCAGTGCCGACAGGAACACTGAAGCTTTCTTT
TRBV7-9	.	TRBD1	TRBJ1-4	CASSLVWDRGGEKLFF	TGTGCCAGCAGCTTAGTATGGGACAGGGGAGGAGAAAAACTGTTTTTT
TRBV5-1	.	TRBD2	TRBJ2-3	CASSLGPTSGPTDTQYF	TGCGCCAGCAGCCTCGGCCCGACTAGCGGGCCCACAGATACGCAGTATTTT
TRBV9	once	TRBD1	TRBJ1-3	CASNTGQGARGNTIYF	TGTGCCAGCAACACAGGACAGGGGGCGCGGGGAAACACCATATATTTT
TRBV28	once	.	TRBJ1-2	CASSFDPGGRGGGYTF	TGTGCCAGCAGTTTCGACCCGGGGGGGAGAGGTGGTGGCTACACCTTC
TRBV19	.	.	TRBJ1-5	CASNRVSNQPQHF	TGTGCCAGTAATCGGGTCAGCAATCAGCCCCAGCATTTT
TRBV15	.	.	TRBJ1-2	CATSRVAGGRYGYTF	TGTGCCACCAGCAGAGTTGCTGGTGGCAGGTATGGCTACACCTTC
TRBV5-1	.	TRBD2	TRBJ2-1	CASSLTSGSNNEQFF	TGCGCCAGCAGCTTAACTAGCGGGAGCAACAATGAGCAGTTCTTC
TRBV10-3	few	.	TRBJ2-1	CAISDYGRDEQFF	TGTGCCATCAGTGACTACGGGCGGGATGAGCAGTTCTTC
TRBV11-1	.	.	TRBJ1-2	CASSLQQGVPGYTF	TGTGCCAGCAGCTTACAACAGGGAGTTCCTGGCTACACCTTC
TRBV25-1	.	.	TRBJ1-3	CASSELNSLGNTIYF	TGTGCCAGCAGTGAATTGAACAGCCTTGGAAACACCATATATTTT
TRBV11-2	.	.	TRBJ1-3	CASSLGRDDRSGNTIYF	TGTGCCAGCAGCTTAGGACGGGACGACAGGTCTGGAAACACCATATATTTT
TRBV18	.	TRBD1	TRBJ1-3	CASSSGTDSGNTIYF	TGTGCCAGCTCATCGGGGACAGACTCTGGAAACACCATATATTTT
TRBV27	few	TRBD1	TRBJ1-4	CASSLWQGTGELFF	TGTGCCAGCAGTTTATGGCAGGGGACAGGAGAACTGTTTTTT
TRBV10-3	.	TRBD1	TRBJ2-1	CAISAGGSYNEQFF	TGTGCCATCAGTGCAGGGGGTTCCTACAATGAGCAGTTCTTC
TRBV6-6	.	.	TRBJ2-1	CASRRGREYNEQFF	TGTGCCAGCCGGCGGGGGCGTGAATACAATGAGCAGTTCTTC
TRBV29-1	.	TRBD2	TRBJ2-1	CSVGAGGWNEQFF	TGCAGCGTTGGGGCGGGAGGCTGGAATGAGCAGTTCTTC
TRBV9	.	TRBD1	TRBJ1-2	CASSVEDRALWGYTF	TGTGCCAGCAGCGTAGAGGACAGGGCCCTCTGGGGCTACACCTTC